This T cell receptor (beta chain) derives from a study of tumor-infiltrating lymphocytes in primary liver carcinoma. Study-level information: Surgical resection was used to treat these primary liver carcinoma patients. In every tissue type, samples returned a similar yield of roughly 3.65 to 7.13 million productive TCRbeta reads.

Unsorted whole blood yielded the blood RNA, and germline DNA was also extracted. Among the patients, all had chronic HBV infection and none had been treated. The CDR3 runs to 14 residues. The germline gives CDR1 MNHNY, CDR2 SVGAGI (reference sequence). A note on this clonotype: Antigen: not known. One end of the junction varies from germline; a read error may be responsible.

With 500 ng total RNA as template and a constant-region primer, TCR beta cDNA was made. The TCR beta library was amplified through three nested multiplex PCR rounds in a modified ARM-PCR procedure. TRBV1-TRBV30 forward and Cbeta reverse primers drove the first two approximately 11-cycle rounds. TCRdb re-derived calls from the multiplex PCR reads in MiXCR, one entry per CDR3 protein. The sample carries about 200,000 distinct CDR3 sequences, less than 65% recorded once. Whole-study findings and limits: Relative to blood, tumors carried a significantly larger fraction of the repertoire in their top 250 clones (p = 0.039).

V usage is TRBV6-6 and J usage is TRBJ2-2; D is undetermined. Sequencing was carried out using peripheral blood. This receptor was taken from a woman aged 55-70 years with primary liver carcinoma and hepatitis B virus infection. The CDR3 DNA sequence: TGTTCCAGCAGCTATAAGCCGATAACCGGGGAGCTGTTTTTT. Amino acid sequence: CSSSYKPITGELFF.